The 13 T cell receptor beta chains below all came from one sample that was sequenced in a study of cytomegalovirus exposure and HLA in healthy donors (dated by TCRdb to the late 2010s). Libraries came from the immunoSEQ multiplex PCR assay. For the multiplex PCR, a mixture combining 60 forward primers for TCR Vbeta segments and 13 reverse primers for TCR Jbeta segments was used. What TCRdb holds here is the immuneACCESS table cut down to in-frame rearrangements. Part of the clones is not present; checked against another copy, under half of the missing clones reflect an unresolved V gene, and the others are unexplained. This sample is represented by 85,000 to 130,000 clones; nearly 80% of them were singletons. The top ten clonotypes cover approximately 5% of the sample. The sequencing input was PBMCs. These receptors were obtained from a man in his 60s in good health and CMV-seropositive.

The chain uses TRBV6-5 and TRBJ1-4; 9 nucleotides line up with TRBD1. Germline lookup yields CDR1 MNHEY and CDR2 SVGAGI. V lost 6 bases to trimming and J lost 8 bases; unmatched junction nucleotides: 7. The CDR3 is made up of 14 amino acids. CDR3 in DNA: TGTGCCAGCAGGGACGGACAGGGGAACGAAAAACTGTTTTTT. This codes for CASRDGQGNEKLFF.

This clone appeared a few times. The chain carries TRBV6-5 and TRBJ2-1; 8 nucleotides match TRBD1. Germline-derived CDR1 and CDR2 are MNHEY and SVGAGI. This CDR3 has 16 residues. The trim removed 0 bases at V and 2 bases at J, leaving 3 bases unmatched. The CDR3 coding sequence is TGTGCCAGCAGTTACTCGGAGACAGGGGCCTACAATGAGCAGTTCTTC. Protein: CASSYSETGAYNEQFF.

The rearrangement links TRBV19 to TRBJ2-4, with D possibly being TRBD1 (5 bases). Trimming removed 5 bases from V and 12 bases from J, with 20 bases in between. The CDR3 runs to 14 residues. CDR1 is LNHDA and CDR2 is SQIVND in the germline V gene (reference sequence). CDR3 sequence reads: CASSFGTSQGTQYF. The CDR3 DNA reads TGTGCCAGTAGTTTTGGCACCTCGCAGGGAACTCAGTACTTC.

The V gene is TRBV5-4, the J gene TRBJ1-4; a weak D match, TRBD1 (5 bases). In germline, CDR1 is SGHNT, CDR2 YYREEE (reference sequence). The CDR3 totals 15 residues. Trimming left V 2 bases short and J 2 bases short, with 10 bases between. As DNA, the CDR3 is TGTGCCAGCAGCTTTTCGGGGGATACTAATGAAAAACTGTTTTTT. As protein: CASSFSGDTNEKLFF.

V is TRBV19 and J is TRBJ2-1, with unresolved D. The CDR3 consists of 14 residues. Trimming pared 3 bases from V and 8 bases from J, leaving 14 bases between. Germline lookup yields CDR1 LNHDA and CDR2 SQIVND (reference sequence). The CDR3, as DNA: TGTGCCAGTAGTATTGGTGGTAGCATGGATGAGCAGTTCTTC. Translation: CASSIGGSMDEQFF. The whole variable domain, remainder taken from reference TRBV19 and TRBJ2-1, is DGGITQSPKYLFRKEGQNVTLSCEQNLNHDAMYWYRQDPGQGLRLIYYSQIVNDFQKGDIAEGYSVSREKKESFPLTVTSAQKNPTAFYLCASSIGGSMDEQFFGPGTRLTVL.

In this sample, this clone turned up a few times. V and J are TRBV10-3 and TRBJ1-3; D remains unclear. Germline lookup yields CDR1 ENHRY and CDR2 SYGVKD. Trimming removed 10 bases at V and 9 bases at J, with 22 bases between. This CDR3 is built from 14 residues. CDR3 sequence reads: CATTRAGGEGTIYF. CDR3 nucleotide sequence: TGTGCCACCACCCGGGCCGGTGGTGAGGGCACCATATATTTT.

This chain uses TRBV5-1 with TRBJ2-6, with D maybe TRBD1 (5 bases). The CDR3 extends over 16 amino acids. V lost 4 bases to trimming and J lost 0 bases, with 11 bases between them. Germline CDR1 SGHRS, CDR2 YFSETQ. In nucleotides, the CDR3 is TGCGCCAGCAGCCCCCACAGGAACTCTGGGGCCAACGTCCTGACTTTC. Translating it yields CASSPHRNSGANVLTF.

The chain recombines TRBV11-3 with TRBJ2-3; 9 positions match TRBD2. Germline CDR1 SGHNT, CDR2 YENEEA. J lost 9 bases, V lost 1 base, and 14 bases had no gene match. The CDR3 is 17 amino acids. CDR3 region: CASSLGSSGAPIDTQYF. The DNA of the CDR3 is TGTGCCAGCAGCTTAGGCTCTAGCGGGGCCCCTATTGACACGCAGTATTTT.

This chain links TRBV18 with TRBJ1-5; 8 bases align to TRBD1. The germline CDR1 and CDR2 sequences are KGHSH and LQKENI. The V and J ends lost 2 bases and 2 bases, in that order; junction bases with no gene match: 11. The CDR3 is made up of 18 amino acids. CDR3 region: CASSPRSNQGAGNQPQHF. CDR3 coding DNA: TGTGCCAGCTCACCAAGAAGCAACCAGGGGGCCGGCAATCAGCCCCAGCATTTT.

The chain joins TRBV29-1 to TRBJ1-2, with 7 bases that match TRBD1. Germline CDR1 is SQVTM and CDR2 is ANQGSEA. Trimming cost V 7 bases and J 7 bases; bases outside gene matches: 6. The CDR3 extends over 11 amino acids. The CDR3 region is CSDVQGTGYTF. For the CDR3, the DNA is TGCAGCGACGTACAGGGGACTGGCTACACCTTC.

This rearrangement joins TRBV5-1 to TRBJ2-7; D might be TRBD1 (6 bases). Trimming left V 4 bases short and J 0 bases short, with 11 bases between. The CDR3 length is 14 residues. CDR1 is SGHRS, CDR2 YFSETQ, per germline. The CDR3 protein is CASSAGQSSYEQYF. The CDR3 nucleotides are TGCGCCAGCAGCGCAGGACAGAGCTCCTACGAGCAGTACTTC.

This clone was counted a few times. The chain carries TRBV6-6 and TRBJ1-1, with 7 bases identical to TRBD1. In germline, CDR1 is MNHNY, CDR2 SVGAGI (reference sequence). V dropped 4 bases and J dropped 11; count of bases not matched to a gene: 10. This CDR3 is 13 amino acids long. This CDR3 is CASSSGRGLAAFF. The CDR3 DNA reads TGTGCCAGCAGTTCGGGCAGGGGGTTAGCGGCTTTCTTT.

This clone came up once. The CDR3 sequence: CASYPTGLVYNEQFF. Written as DNA, the CDR3 is TGTGCCAGCTATCCAACGGGACTCGTCTACAATGAGCAGTTCTTC. The chain is built from TRBV6-5 and TRBJ2-1, with D possibly being TRBD2 (6 bases). Trimming removed 8 bases from V and 3 bases from J, with 17 bases in between. The CDR3 totals 15 residues. From germline, CDR1 is MNHEY and CDR2 SVGAGI.